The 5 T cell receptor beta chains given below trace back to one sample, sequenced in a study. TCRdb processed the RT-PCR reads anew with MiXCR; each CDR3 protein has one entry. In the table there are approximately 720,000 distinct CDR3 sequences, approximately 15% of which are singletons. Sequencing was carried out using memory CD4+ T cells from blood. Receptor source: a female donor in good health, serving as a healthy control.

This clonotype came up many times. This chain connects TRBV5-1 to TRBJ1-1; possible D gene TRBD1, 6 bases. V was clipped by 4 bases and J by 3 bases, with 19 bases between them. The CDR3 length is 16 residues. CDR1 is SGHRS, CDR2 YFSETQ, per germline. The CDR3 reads CASSPLSPGQDTEAFF. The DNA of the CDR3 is TGCGCCAGCAGCCCACTATCACCGGGACAAGACACTGAAGCTTTCTTT.

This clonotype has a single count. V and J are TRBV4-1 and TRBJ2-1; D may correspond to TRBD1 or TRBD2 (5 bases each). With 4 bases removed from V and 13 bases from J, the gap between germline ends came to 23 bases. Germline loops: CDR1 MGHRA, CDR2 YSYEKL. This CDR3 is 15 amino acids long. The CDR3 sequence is CASSPREGDGNHQFF. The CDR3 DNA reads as TGCGCCAGCAGCCCCCGGGAAGGGGACGGTAACCACCAGTTCTTC.

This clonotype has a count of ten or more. This chain's CDR3 is CSARDGGEGNQPQHF. The CDR3 bases are TGCAGTGCTAGAGATGGGGGGGAGGGCAATCAGCCCCAGCATTTT. The chain has TRBV20-1 and TRBJ1-5; TRBD1 might be the D (5 bases). V was cut by 0 bases and J by 2 bases, with 11 bases left in between. The CDR3 is made up of 15 amino acids. Per the germline V gene, CDR1 is DFQATT and CDR2 is SNEGSKA (reference sequence).

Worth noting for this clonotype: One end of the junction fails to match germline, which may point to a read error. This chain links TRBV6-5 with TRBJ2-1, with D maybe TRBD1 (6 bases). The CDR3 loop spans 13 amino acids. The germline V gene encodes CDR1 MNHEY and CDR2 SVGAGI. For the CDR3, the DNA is TGTGCCAGCAGTTACTCCTGGGACAACGAGCAGTTCTTC. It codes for CASSYSWDNEQFF.

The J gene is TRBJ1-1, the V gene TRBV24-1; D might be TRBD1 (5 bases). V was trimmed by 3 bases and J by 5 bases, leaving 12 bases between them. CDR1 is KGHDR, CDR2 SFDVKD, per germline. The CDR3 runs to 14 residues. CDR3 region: CATSDPGQPTEAFF. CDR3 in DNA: TGTGCCACCAGTGATCCCGGACAACCGACTGAAGCTTTCTTT.